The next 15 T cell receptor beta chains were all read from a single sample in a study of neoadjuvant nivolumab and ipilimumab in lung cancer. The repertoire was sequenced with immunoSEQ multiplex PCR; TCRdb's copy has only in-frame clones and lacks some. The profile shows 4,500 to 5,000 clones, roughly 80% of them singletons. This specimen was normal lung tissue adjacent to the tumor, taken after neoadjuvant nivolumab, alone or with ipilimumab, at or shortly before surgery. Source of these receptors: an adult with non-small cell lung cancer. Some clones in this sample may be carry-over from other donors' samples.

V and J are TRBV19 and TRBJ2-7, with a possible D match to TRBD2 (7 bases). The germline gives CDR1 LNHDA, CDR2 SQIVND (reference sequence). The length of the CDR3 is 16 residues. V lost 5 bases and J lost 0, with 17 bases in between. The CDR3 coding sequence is TGTGCCAGTAGTGCGGGGAGGGGGAAGAGCTCCTACGAGCAGTACTTC. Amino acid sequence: CASSAGRGKSSYEQYF.

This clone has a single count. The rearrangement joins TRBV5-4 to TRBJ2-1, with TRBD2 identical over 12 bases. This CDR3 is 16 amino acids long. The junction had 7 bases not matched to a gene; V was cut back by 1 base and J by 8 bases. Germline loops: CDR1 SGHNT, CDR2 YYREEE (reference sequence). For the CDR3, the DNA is TGTGCCAGCAGCTTGCGTCGACTAGCGGGAGAGTATGAGCAGTTCTTC. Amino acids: CASSLRRLAGEYEQFF.

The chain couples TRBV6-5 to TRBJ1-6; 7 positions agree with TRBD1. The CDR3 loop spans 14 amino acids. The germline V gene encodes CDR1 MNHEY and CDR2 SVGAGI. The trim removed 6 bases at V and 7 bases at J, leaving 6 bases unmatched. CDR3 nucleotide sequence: TGTGCCAGCAGAAAGACAGGGCGGAATTCACCCCTCCACTTT. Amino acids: CASRKTGRNSPLHF.

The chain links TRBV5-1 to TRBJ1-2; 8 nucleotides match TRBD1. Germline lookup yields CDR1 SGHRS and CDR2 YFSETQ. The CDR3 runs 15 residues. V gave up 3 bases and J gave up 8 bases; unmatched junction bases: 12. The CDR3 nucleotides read TGCGCCAGCAGCTCAGGCCGGGGACAGGTCTGGGGCTACACCTTC. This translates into CASSSGRGQVWGYTF. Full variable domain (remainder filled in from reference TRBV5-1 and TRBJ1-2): KAGVTQTPRYLIKTRGQQVTLSCSPISGHRSVSWYQQTPGQGLQFLFEYFSETQRNKGNFPGRFSGRQFSNSRSEMNVSTLELGDSALYLCASSSGRGQVWGYTFGSGTRLTVV.

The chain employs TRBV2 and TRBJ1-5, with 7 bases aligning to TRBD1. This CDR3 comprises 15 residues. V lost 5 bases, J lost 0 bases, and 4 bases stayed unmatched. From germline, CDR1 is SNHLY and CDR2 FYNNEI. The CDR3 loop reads CASSQGGASNQPQHF. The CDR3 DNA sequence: TGTGCCAGCAGTCAGGGGGGGGCTAGCAATCAGCCCCAGCATTTT.

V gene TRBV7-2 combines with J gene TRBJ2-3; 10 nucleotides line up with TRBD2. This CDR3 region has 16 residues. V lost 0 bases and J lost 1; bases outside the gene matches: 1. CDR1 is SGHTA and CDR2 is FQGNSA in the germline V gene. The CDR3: CASSLAGTSGTDTQYF. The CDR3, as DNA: TGTGCCAGCAGCTTAGCCGGGACTAGCGGCACAGATACGCAGTATTTT.

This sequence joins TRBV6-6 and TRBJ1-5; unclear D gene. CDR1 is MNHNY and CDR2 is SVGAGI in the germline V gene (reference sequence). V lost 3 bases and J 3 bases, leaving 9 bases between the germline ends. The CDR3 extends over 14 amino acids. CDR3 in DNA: TGTGCCAGCAGTTATTCGGGGAACAATCAGCCCCAGCATTTT. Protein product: CASSYSGNNQPQHF.

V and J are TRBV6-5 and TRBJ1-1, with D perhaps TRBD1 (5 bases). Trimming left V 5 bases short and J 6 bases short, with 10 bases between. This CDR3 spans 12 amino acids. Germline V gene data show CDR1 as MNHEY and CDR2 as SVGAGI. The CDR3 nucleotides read TGTGCCAGCAGTGCAGGGTTTCCTGAAGCTTTCTTT. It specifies CASSAGFPEAFF.

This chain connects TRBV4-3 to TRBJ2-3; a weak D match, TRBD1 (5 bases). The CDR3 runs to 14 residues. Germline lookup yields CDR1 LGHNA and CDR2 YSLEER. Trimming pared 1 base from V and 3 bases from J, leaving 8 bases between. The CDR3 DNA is TGCGCCAGCAGCCAAGTGGGGCGGACAGATACGCAGTATTTT. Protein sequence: CASSQVGRTDTQYF.

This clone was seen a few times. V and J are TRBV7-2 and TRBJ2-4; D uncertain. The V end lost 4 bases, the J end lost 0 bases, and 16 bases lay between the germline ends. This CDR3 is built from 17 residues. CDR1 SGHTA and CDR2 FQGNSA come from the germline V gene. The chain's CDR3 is CASSSHLRAAAKNIQYF. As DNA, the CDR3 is TGTGCCAGCAGCTCCCATCTCCGCGCAGCAGCCAAAAACATTCAGTACTTC.

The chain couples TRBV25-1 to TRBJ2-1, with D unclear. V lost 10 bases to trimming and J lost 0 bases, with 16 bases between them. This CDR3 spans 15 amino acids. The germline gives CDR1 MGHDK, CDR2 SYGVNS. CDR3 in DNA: TGTGCCACTACGACCGCCGCCGGCTCCTACAATGAGCAGTTCTTC. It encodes CATTTAAGSYNEQFF.

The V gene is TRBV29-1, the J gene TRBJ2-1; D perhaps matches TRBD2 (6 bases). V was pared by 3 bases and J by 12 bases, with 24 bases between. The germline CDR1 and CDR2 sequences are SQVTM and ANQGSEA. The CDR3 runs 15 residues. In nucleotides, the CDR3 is TGCAGCGTTGACCCTTCTAGCGCCCGACCTTGGGGGCAGTTCTTC. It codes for CSVDPSSARPWGQFF.

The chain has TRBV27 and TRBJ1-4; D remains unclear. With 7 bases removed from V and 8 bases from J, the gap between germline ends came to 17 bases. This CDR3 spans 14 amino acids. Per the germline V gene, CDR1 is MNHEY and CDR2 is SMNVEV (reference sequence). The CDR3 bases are TGTGCCAGCACCTCCCCGGGCCTGGGCGAAAAACTGTTTTTT. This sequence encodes CASTSPGLGEKLFF. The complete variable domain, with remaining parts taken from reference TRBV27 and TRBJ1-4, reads EAQVTQNPRYLITVTGKKLTVTCSQNMNHEYMSWYRQDPGLGLRQIYYSMNVEVTDKGDVPEGYKVSRKEKRNFPLILESPSPNQTSLYFCASTSPGLGEKLFFGSGTQLSVL.

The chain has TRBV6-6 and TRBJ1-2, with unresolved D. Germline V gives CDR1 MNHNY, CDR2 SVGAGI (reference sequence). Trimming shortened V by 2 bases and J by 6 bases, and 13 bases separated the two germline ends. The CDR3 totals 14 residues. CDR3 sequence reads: CASSYGWGEDGYTF. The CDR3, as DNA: TGTGCCAGCAGTTACGGGTGGGGAGAGGATGGCTACACCTTC.

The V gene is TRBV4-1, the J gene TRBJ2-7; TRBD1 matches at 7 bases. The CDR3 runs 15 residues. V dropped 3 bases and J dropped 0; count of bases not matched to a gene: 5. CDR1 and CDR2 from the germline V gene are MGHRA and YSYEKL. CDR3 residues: CASSHPDRLSYEQYF. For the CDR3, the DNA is TGCGCCAGCAGCCACCCGGACAGGCTCTCCTACGAGCAGTACTTC.